Below are 27 T cell receptor beta chains sequenced from a single sample in a study of CD8+CD57+ T cells in acquired aplastic anemia. TCR beta VDJ and CDR3 profiling used genomic DNA as template. Using its own MiXCR run on the reads, TCRdb lists one record per CDR3 protein. The table lists 150,000 to 200,000 distinct CDR3 sequences, roughly half of them singletons, with 3.2% in the top ten. All patients picked for sequencing had shown, by flow cytometry, an expansion of CD8+CD57+ cells. The sample was sorted CD4+, CD8+, or CD8+CD57+ T cells (not recorded which) from PBMCs. The receptors derive from a human donor with aplastic anemia.

The CDR3 DNA is TGTGCCAGCAGCGAAGGGACCGCTTCACCCCTCCACTTT. Translated: CASSEGTASPLHF. The V and J genes are TRBV7-8 and TRBJ1-6, with D possibly being TRBD1 (5 bases). The CDR3 is made up of 13 amino acids. Germline V CDR1 and CDR2: SGHVS, FQNEAQ. V gave up 5 bases and J gave up 9 bases, with 11 bases separating them.

This rearrangement joins TRBV11-1 to TRBJ1-3, with 10 bases identical to TRBD1. CDR3 length equals 17 residues. Germline-derived CDR1 and CDR2 are SGHAT and FQDESV (reference sequence). V shed 2 bases, J shed 3 bases, and the junction held 7 bases outside the gene matches. CDR3 loop: CASSLSGQGMSGNTIYF. In DNA form, the CDR3 reads TGTGCCAGCAGCTTATCGGGACAGGGGATGAGTGGAAACACCATATATTTT.

This chain connects TRBV15 to TRBJ2-5; D may be TRBD2 (5 bases). Germline CDR1 LNHNV, CDR2 YYDKDF (reference sequence). This CDR3 is 14 amino acids long. Trimming stripped 0 bases from V and 5 bases from J, with 10 bases between. The CDR3 spells CATSRDNRGETQYF. CDR3 DNA: TGTGCCACCAGCAGAGATAATAGAGGGGAGACCCAGTACTTC.

This clonotype has ten or more counts. V is TRBV20-1 and J is TRBJ1-5, with D possibly being TRBD1 (6 bases). The length of the CDR3 is 13 residues. V lost 7 bases, J lost 6 bases, and 16 bases lay in between. Germline V gene lookup returns CDR1 DFQATT and CDR2 SNEGSKA (reference sequence). The DNA of the CDR3 is TGCAGTGTCTTACAGGGAATCGGTCAGCCCCAGCATTTT. Its translation is CSVLQGIGQPQHF.

This clonotype was picked up many times. CDR3 sequence (DNA): TGTGCCAGCAGGACCGGGACGTCCACAATAGATGAGCAGTTCTTC. Its protein product is CASRTGTSTIDEQFF. V gene TRBV6-1 combines with J gene TRBJ2-1; D possibly uses TRBD1 or TRBD2 (5 bases each). V was trimmed by 6 bases and J by 8 bases, leaving 20 bases between them. The CDR3 spans 15 residues. Germline CDR1 is MNHNS and CDR2 is SASEGT.

V gene TRBV15 combines with J gene TRBJ1-2, with D hard to call. Germline V gene data show CDR1 as LNHNV and CDR2 as YYDKDF (reference sequence). This CDR3 is built from 13 residues. V was shortened by 0 bases and J by 6 bases, with 8 bases between the two germline ends. CDR3 sequence reads: CATSRDVEDGYTF. The CDR3 coding sequence is TGTGCCACCAGCAGAGATGTGGAGGATGGCTACACCTTC.

Written as DNA, the CDR3 is TGTGCCAGCAGTGTGTCCGGGGCCAACGTCCTGACTTTC. Translated, it gives CASSVSGANVLTF. This rearrangement joins TRBV2 to TRBJ2-6; no reliable D call. Trimming took 4 bases from V and 4 from J, leaving 5 bases between them. In germline, CDR1 is SNHLY, CDR2 FYNNEI. This CDR3 is 13 amino acids long.

This clonotype was seen at least ten times. The chain carries TRBV7-8 and TRBJ2-7, with 8 bases identical to TRBD2. From germline, CDR1 is SGHVS and CDR2 FQNEAQ. Germline trimming cut 5 bases from V and 2 bases from J; bases unmatched to any gene: 5. The CDR3 has 14 amino acids. The CDR3 DNA reads TGTGCCAGCAGCCAGGGACTAGGGGCCTACGAGCAGTACGTC. This sequence encodes CASSQGLGAYEQYV.

The table lists this clonotype with a count of one. A much larger clone lies a single base off, so this may be a read error. J is TRBJ2-3 and V is TRBV12-3 or TRBV12-4; TRBD2 aligns across 14 bases. The CDR3 is 16 residues long. The CDR3 DNA reads as TGTGCCAGCAGTCGGACTAGCGGGGGGTTCGCAGACACGCAGTATTTT. Its protein is CASSRTSGGFADTQYF.

In its sample, this clonotype was seen once. The rearrangement uses TRBV7-8 and TRBJ2-5; D remains unclear. The V and J ends lost 5 bases and 3 bases respectively, with 13 bases between them. Per the germline V gene, CDR1 is SGHVS and CDR2 is FQNEAQ. This CDR3 contains 14 residues. Here the CDR3 DNA reads TGTGCCAGCAGCCCCGAGACGGCCAAAGAGACCCAGTACTTC. Translation: CASSPETAKETQYF.

This chain joins TRBV24-1 and TRBJ2-1; 10 bases fit TRBD2. The CDR3 runs 14 residues. The V and J ends lost 6 bases and 12 bases, in that order; junction bases with no gene match: 10. Germline V CDR1 and CDR2: KGHDR, SFDVKD. This CDR3 reads CATSLAGAGSRQFF. In DNA, the CDR3 is TGTGCCACCAGTCTAGCGGGAGCAGGGAGCCGGCAGTTCTTC.

The V gene is TRBV12-3 or TRBV12-4, the J gene TRBJ1-2; 8 nucleotides line up with TRBD1. After removal of 3 bases from V and 2 bases from J, the junction contained 5 bases not matched to a gene. This CDR3 has 15 residues. The CDR3 DNA reads TGTGCCAGCAGTTTGCCGGGACAGGCGAACTATGGCTACACCTTC. Residues: CASSLPGQANYGYTF.

This clonotype occurred many times. The genes are TRBV5-1 and TRBJ1-1, with no clear D. CDR1 is SGHRS and CDR2 is YFSETQ in the germline V gene. The CDR3 extends over 15 amino acids. The V and J ends lost 0 bases and 0 bases respectively, with 9 bases between them. CDR3 protein: CASSLVGRLNTEAFF. The CDR3 DNA reads TGCGCCAGCAGCTTGGTAGGCAGGCTGAACACTGAAGCTTTCTTT.

This clonotype was detected ten times or more. The chain couples TRBV19 to TRBJ1-5; weak D call: TRBD1 (5 bases). Trimming shortened V by 1 base and J by 5 bases, and 12 bases separated the two germline ends. The length of the CDR3 is 15 residues. Germline CDR1 reads LNHDA; CDR2 reads SQIVND (reference sequence). The CDR3 DNA reads TGTGCCAGTAGTATAGCTAACAGGCATGATCAGCCCCAGCATTTT. This gives the protein CASSIANRHDQPQHF.

This clonotype came up many times. The V gene is TRBV7-9, the J gene TRBJ1-3; TRBD1 matches at 8 bases. Germline V gene lookup returns CDR1 SEHNR and CDR2 FQNEAQ (reference sequence). V lost 5 bases and J lost 0; bases outside the gene matches: 6. The CDR3 is 16 residues long. The chain's CDR3 is CASSPAGGSSGNTIYF. The CDR3 nucleotides read TGTGCCAGCAGCCCCGCAGGGGGCAGCTCTGGAAACACCATATATTTT.

The chain joins TRBV18 to TRBJ2-5; 10 positions agree with TRBD1. J was trimmed by 7 bases and V by 8 bases; bases with no gene match: 16. CDR1 and CDR2 from the germline V gene are KGHSH and LQKENI. This CDR3 contains 16 residues. The CDR3 loop is CASSPGTGATGWTQYF. CDR3 DNA sequence: TGTGCCAGCAGCCCAGGGACAGGGGCCACCGGTTGGACCCAGTACTTC.

The chain has TRBV25-1 and TRBJ1-2; D call uncertain. The V gene lost 3 bases and the J gene lost 0 bases, with 11 bases spanning the gap. CDR3 length: 15 amino acids. CDR1 and CDR2 from the germline V gene are MGHDK and SYGVNS. CDR3 in amino acids: CASSDRDPANYGYTF. CDR3 coding DNA: TGTGCCAGCAGTGACCGGGATCCAGCTAACTATGGCTACACCTTC.

There are a few counts of this clonotype. With a much larger clone just one base away, this may be a read error. In DNA, the CDR3 is TGTGCCAGCAGCTGGAGCCCAGATACGCAGTATTTT. This sequence encodes CASSWSPDTQYF. The chain uses TRBV7-9 and TRBJ2-3; D ambiguous. Trimming pared 4 bases from V and 4 bases from J, leaving 6 bases between. This CDR3 spans 12 amino acids. Germline values: CDR1 SEHNR, CDR2 FQNEAQ (reference sequence).

This clonotype was counted between two and nine times. The chain is built from TRBV6-2 or TRBV6-3 and TRBJ2-7; D is unresolved. This CDR3 comprises 14 residues. Germline V gene sequence: CDR1 MNHEY, CDR2 SVGEGT. The CDR3 DNA is TGTGCCTGCAGTCACCCCGGCCCTCTTTACGAGCAGTACGTC. It yields the protein CACSHPGPLYEQYV.

This chain uses TRBV5-1 with TRBJ1-4, with D perhaps TRBD1 (5 bases). The CDR3 runs to 16 residues. The germline V gene encodes CDR1 SGHRS and CDR2 YFSETQ. Trimming cost V 3 bases and J 12 bases, with 24 bases left between them. CDR3 in DNA: TGCGCCAGCAGCTCCCCCGGGGCGACACGGCAGGAAGAACTGTTTTTT. It translates to CASSSPGATRQEELFF.

This clonotype occurred many times. CDR3 region: CASSSDGGVSYEQYF. The CDR3 DNA is TGTGCCAGCAGCTCCGACGGGGGGGTCTCCTACGAGCAGTACTTC. The chain is built from TRBV5-5 and TRBJ2-7; 8 nucleotides match TRBD2. With V trimmed by 3 bases and J by 0 bases, 5 bases remained unmatched. The length of the CDR3 is 15 residues. Germline assignment: CDR1 SGHKS and CDR2 YYEKEE (reference sequence).

CDR3 DNA: TGTGCCAGCGCGTTGCGGGACGGTGGAAACACCATATATTTT. It encodes CASALRDGGNTIYF. The rearrangement uses TRBV19 and TRBJ1-3, with TRBD1 as a possible D gene (5 bases). Trimming left V 9 bases short and J 3 bases short, with 15 bases between. This CDR3 spans 14 amino acids. The germline V gene encodes CDR1 LNHDA and CDR2 SQIVND (reference sequence).

The rearrangement links TRBV10-3 to TRBJ1-5; D is ambiguous. The CDR3 runs to 12 residues. Germline values: CDR1 ENHRY, CDR2 SYGVKD. Trimming cost V 3 bases and J 4 bases, with 4 bases left between them. CDR3 DNA: TGTGCCATCAGTGAAACAAATCAGCCCCAGCATTTT. Its translation: CAISETNQPQHF.

This clonotype came up many times. J is TRBJ1-4 and V is TRBV6-1; 7 nucleotides match TRBD1. CDR3 length: 13 residues. Losses at the gene ends were 6 bases for V and 8 bases for J; bases not matched to a gene: 6. CDR1 and CDR2 from the germline V gene are MNHNS and SASEGT. CDR3 region: CASRRPGGEKLFF. In nucleotides, the CDR3 is TGTGCCAGCAGGCGGCCAGGGGGGGAAAAACTGTTTTTT.

In its sample, this clonotype was seen many times. CDR3 loop: CASSLGQLRVGGYTF. CDR3 nucleotide sequence: TGTGCCAGCAGTTTAGGGCAGCTCCGCGTCGGTGGCTACACCTTC. The genes are TRBV12-3 or TRBV12-4 and TRBJ1-2, with D hard to call. Trimming left V 1 base short and J 7 bases short, with 16 bases between. CDR3 size: 15 residues.

The V gene is TRBV7-2, the J gene TRBJ1-4; D gene unclear. The CDR3 runs to 15 residues. The germline gives CDR1 SGHTA, CDR2 FQGNSA. The ends were cut back, 1 base at V and 8 bases at J, with 14 bases in the middle. The CDR3 sequence: CASSLGPGPWEKLFF. The DNA of the CDR3 is TGTGCCAGCAGCTTAGGGCCCGGTCCATGGGAAAAACTGTTTTTT.

The chain carries TRBV20-1 and TRBJ2-1; TRBD2 aligns across 7 bases. The CDR3 totals 15 residues. From germline, CDR1 is DFQATT and CDR2 SNEGSKA (reference sequence). The V gene end was trimmed by 3 bases and the J gene end by 0 bases; junction bases not matched to a gene: 5. The CDR3 loop is CSASGRESSYNEQFF. CDR3 coding DNA: TGCAGTGCTAGCGGGCGGGAGAGCTCCTACAATGAGCAGTTCTTC.